The clone carrying this T cell receptor (beta chain) was seen once. The data stem from a study of blood T cell repertoires in COVID-19. Study-level information: Spain, Italy and the United States supplied samples that represented acute and convalescent COVID-19. Sources were T cells, B-cell-depleted T cells, or PBMCs; the material itself was cDNA or gDNA.

Trimming took 5 bases from V and 4 from J; bases not matched to a gene: 8. The CDR3 spans 15 residues. Germline assignment: CDR1 SGHTA and CDR2 FQGNSA. In the original processing: Scientists estimated how many nucleated cells there were by amplifying reference gene primers. Measured with immunoSEQ multiplex PCR; TCRdb has only the in-frame clones, and not every one. V, J and clone size reflect that table, while D and trimming were determined from the DNA. The table lists around 170,000 clones, 78% of them singletons. The sample consisted of peripheral blood. The rearrangement joins TRBV7-2 to TRBJ2-1, with 7 bases identical to TRBD2. The origin of this receptor is a woman at least 80 years old with acute or convalescent COVID-19. For the CDR3, the DNA is TGTGCCAGCAGCCCCGGGAGGCGGGGGTACAATGAGCAGTTCTTC. Residues: CASSPGRRGYNEQFF.